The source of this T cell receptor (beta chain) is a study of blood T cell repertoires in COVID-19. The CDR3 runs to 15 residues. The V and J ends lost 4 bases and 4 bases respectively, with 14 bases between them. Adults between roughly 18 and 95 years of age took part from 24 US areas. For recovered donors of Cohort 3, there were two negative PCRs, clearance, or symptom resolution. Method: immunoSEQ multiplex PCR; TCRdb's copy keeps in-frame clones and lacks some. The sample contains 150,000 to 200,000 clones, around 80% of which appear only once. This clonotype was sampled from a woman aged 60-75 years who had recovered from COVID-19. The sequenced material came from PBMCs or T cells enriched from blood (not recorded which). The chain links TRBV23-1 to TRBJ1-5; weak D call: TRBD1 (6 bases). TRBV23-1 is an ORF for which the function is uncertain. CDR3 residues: CASSPAKGVNQPQHF. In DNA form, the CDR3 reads TGCGCCAGCAGTCCGGCCAAGGGGGTGAATCAGCCCCAGCATTTT.